These T cell receptor beta chains were read from a single sample in a study of T cell responses to AZD1222 COVID-19 vaccine. Profiled with immunoSEQ multiplex PCR; TCRdb holds only in-frame clones, not every one. The sample contains roughly 80,000 clones, more than 90% of which appear only once. The specimen comprised peripheral blood, sampled on day 0 of AZD1222 vaccination. Source of these receptors: an adult in good health. CDR3s include the opening cysteine and the closing phenylalanine or tryptophan. The order of the fields is CDR3 DNA, CDR3 protein, clone size, D gene, J gene, V gene. A D gene is named only where the DNA matches it firmly. Size is omitted from some rows. Given values are once, few, many or a class for expanded clones.

TGTGCCAGCAGAGGGCAGGGGGCCTACAATGAGCAGTTCTTC	CASRGQGAYNEQFF	NA	TRBD1	TRBJ2-1	TRBV5-5
TGTGCCAGCTGGAGACAGGGGGCCTATGGCTACACCTTC	CASWRQGAYGYTF	NA	TRBD1	TRBJ1-2	TRBV19
TGTGCCAGCAGCTCCAGGTCGACCACCGGGGAGCTGTTTTTT	CASSSRSTTGELFF	NA	NA	TRBJ2-2	TRBV11-3
TGTGCCAGCAGTGAATTAGGGGGTTCTGGTGGGTATTTT	CASSELGGSGGYF	NA	NA	TRBJ2-3	TRBV6-1
TGTGCCAGCAGTCGCGGACAGGTTCTCGAGCAGTACTTC	CASSRGQVLEQYF	few	TRBD1	TRBJ2-7	TRBV7-8
TGTGCCAGCAGCTTAGATCGTGGATGGGCAAGTGGAAACACCATATATTTT	CASSLDRGWASGNTIYF	NA	NA	TRBJ1-3	TRBV11-3
TGCGCCAGCAGCCAAGATCGCACAGGGGCGTACTACACCTTC	CASSQDRTGAYYTF	NA	TRBD1	TRBJ1-2	TRBV4-3
TGTGCCAGCATGTCTCGGGACAGGAACACCGGGGAGCTGTTTTTT	CASMSRDRNTGELFF	once	TRBD1	TRBJ2-2	TRBV3-1/TRBV3-2
TGTGCCACCAGTTCCCCTCCCCGCGGAGGCTACACCTTC	CATSSPPRGGYTF	NA	NA	TRBJ1-2	TRBV27
TGTGCCAGCAGTTACTCCCCCGGTCGATATAGGGGCCCGTCTGAAGCTTTCTTT	CASSYSPGRYRGPSEAFF	once	NA	TRBJ1-1	TRBV6-2/TRBV6-3
TGTGCCTGGAGTGACAGCTTCTTGGAAGCTTTCTTT	CAWSDSFLEAFF	NA	NA	TRBJ1-1	TRBV30
TGTGCCTGGAGCGGGGGCGACACCAGGGAATTACCTGGAAACACCATATATTTT	CAWSGGDTRELPGNTIYF	NA	NA	TRBJ1-3	TRBV30
TGTGCCAGCAGCATACAGGGTAGAGGCAATCAGCCCCAGCATTTT	CASSIQGRGNQPQHF	few	NA	TRBJ1-5	TRBV5-4
TGTGCCAGCAGCGTACCTGACGGGAGTACCTACAATGAGCAGTTCTTC	CASSVPDGSTYNEQFF	NA	NA	TRBJ2-1	TRBV9
TGTGCCAGCAGCCTCCAATATTACGAGCAGTACTTC	CASSLQYYEQYF	NA	NA	TRBJ2-7	TRBV3-1/TRBV3-2
TGTGCCAGCAGCCGAAGGGACAGCGCCAATGAAAAACTGTTTTTT	CASSRRDSANEKLFF	NA	TRBD1	TRBJ1-4	TRBV6-6
TGTGCCAGCAGCCAAGACATTGCCACCCAGGGGAATGAGCAGTTCTTC	CASSQDIATQGNEQFF	NA	NA	TRBJ2-1	TRBV3-1/TRBV3-2
TGTGCCAGCAGCGTAACTAGAAACACCGGGGAGCTGTTTTTT	CASSVTRNTGELFF	once	NA	TRBJ2-2	TRBV9
TGTGCCAGCAGCTTCGCAGAGACCTATAATTCACCCCTCCACTTT	CASSFAETYNSPLHF	NA	NA	TRBJ1-6	TRBV11-3
TGTGCCAGCAACCAGCAGGGGAGTGAAGCTTTCTTT	CASNQQGSEAFF	few	NA	TRBJ1-1	TRBV6-5
TGTGCCAGTCGCGGGGACGCCGGGGAGCTGTTTTTT	CASRGDAGELFF	NA	NA	TRBJ2-2	TRBV2
TGTGCCAGCAGTTACGGTCTGGGCCAGCGTGAAGCTTTCTTT	CASSYGLGQREAFF	NA	NA	TRBJ1-1	TRBV6-5
TGTGCCAGCAGCGTAGCCGGGACAGAGAACACCGGGGAGCTGTTTTTT	CASSVAGTENTGELFF	NA	TRBD1	TRBJ2-2	TRBV9
TGTGCCAGCAGTGAGGACAGCGAAGCTTTCTTT	CASSEDSEAFF	NA	NA	TRBJ1-1	TRBV2
TGTGCCAGCAGTACGGGGGCGACCCAGTACTTC	CASSTGATQYF	NA	NA	TRBJ2-5	TRBV6-5
TGTGCCAGCAGGGAGACAACCTCTGGAAACACCATATATTTT	CASRETTSGNTIYF	NA	NA	TRBJ1-3	TRBV6-6
TGTGCCAGCAGCTTAATAGGGGTTGGCTCCGGACGGGAGCTGTTTTTT	CASSLIGVGSGRELFF	NA	NA	TRBJ2-2	TRBV7-9
TGTGCCAGCAGCTTAGCGTGGGGTTCTTATGGCTACACCTTC	CASSLAWGSYGYTF	NA	NA	TRBJ1-2	TRBV7-2
TGCAGCGTTGCCCAGACTAGCGGATCCCTCGAGCAGTACTTC	CSVAQTSGSLEQYF	NA	TRBD2	TRBJ2-7	TRBV29-1
TGTGCCAGCAGCGTAGAAGGGAGTTCCGGGGAGCTGTTTTTT	CASSVEGSSGELFF	many	NA	TRBJ2-2	TRBV9
TGTGCCAGCAGCCAGTCTAATGGGGCGAACGCTTTCTTT	CASSQSNGANAFF	NA	NA	TRBJ1-1	TRBV14
TGTGCCAGTAGTCCAACAGGGGTCCCCACAGATACGCAGTATTTT	CASSPTGVPTDTQYF	NA	TRBD1	TRBJ2-3	TRBV19
TGTGCCACCAGCAGGGGTCGGAATATAGAGACCCAGTACTTC	CATSRGRNIETQYF	NA	NA	TRBJ2-5	TRBV2
TGTGCCAGCAGCCAAGGGACGCAGGAAAAACTGTTTTTT	CASSQGTQEKLFF	once	NA	TRBJ1-4	TRBV3-1/TRBV3-2
TGTGCCTGGGCCGGACAGGAGAATCAGCCCCAGCATTTT	CAWAGQENQPQHF	NA	TRBD1	TRBJ1-5	TRBV30
TGTGCCAGTTCGACAGGGGGCTATAGAGATACGCAGTATTTT	CASSTGGYRDTQYF	once	TRBD1	TRBJ2-3	TRBV27
TGTGCCATCAGTGAGTCTGATACCGGAAACACCATATATTTT	CAISESDTGNTIYF	NA	NA	TRBJ1-3	TRBV10-3
TGTGCCAGCAGCCAAGTTACCGACAGGCCGCAGGGGCAGTACTTC	CASSQVTDRPQGQYF	NA	NA	TRBJ2-7	TRBV3-1/TRBV3-2
TGCGCCAGCAGCTACCAGTCAGGGACCGGCACAGATACGCAGTATTTT	CASSYQSGTGTDTQYF	NA	NA	TRBJ2-3	TRBV5-1
TGTGCCAGTAACGGGTTGTGGAGCAATCAGCCCCAGCATTTT	CASNGLWSNQPQHF	NA	NA	TRBJ1-5	TRBV19
TGTGCCAGCTCACCGAGAACCAGGGGAGGAGGATATGGCTACACCTTC	CASSPRTRGGGYGYTF	once	NA	TRBJ1-2	TRBV18
TGTGCCAGCGCCCTTTTAGCGGGAGGGGAGACCCAGTACTTC	CASALLAGGETQYF	NA	TRBD2	TRBJ2-5	TRBV3-1/TRBV3-2
TGTGCCAGCAGCTCGGAGCTAGCGGGAAGCTACAATGAGCAGTTCTTC	CASSSELAGSYNEQFF	NA	TRBD2	TRBJ2-1	TRBV7-9
TGTGCCAGCAGCTTGGCTCGCTGGGGGCAGCAGATTGAAGCTTTCTTT	CASSLARWGQQIEAFF	NA	NA	TRBJ1-1	TRBV5-8